These T cell receptor beta chains were read from a single sample in a study of shared clonotypes between healthy human individuals. TCRdb's table, derived via immunoSEQ multiplex PCR, lists solely in-frame clones and lacks some. This sample has roughly 1,500,000 clones, with around 98% found just once. The specimen sequenced was naive CD4+ T cells sorted from blood. The receptors originated from a man between 25 and 39 years old in good health. The CDR3 runs from the conserved cysteine through the conserved F or W. The D gene is left open where the match is weak. Not all rows give a size; the values are once, few, many and, for expanded clones, a class.

>TRBV19|-|TRBJ1-1|once
TGTGCCAGTAGTCAACAGGGTCATACTGAAGCTTTCTTT
CASSQQGHTEAFF
>TRBV7-3|TRBD2|TRBJ2-5|-
TGTGCCAGCAGCGCAGGACTAGCGGGAGCCCAAGAGACCCAGTACTTC
CASSAGLAGAQETQYF
>TRBV7-2|TRBD1|TRBJ1-2|once
TGTGCCAGCAGAGATAGGACAGGGAACCATGGCTACACCTTC
CASRDRTGNHGYTF
>TRBV9|TRBD1|TRBJ1-2|once
TGTGCCAGCAGTGTGACAGGGATTGGGCTTGATGGCTACACCTTC
CASSVTGIGLDGYTF
>TRBV7-6|TRBD2|TRBJ2-3|-
TGTGCCAGCAGCTCGGGACTAGCGGGAGCTGGGGTAGATACGCAGTATTTT
CASSSGLAGAGVDTQYF
>TRBV7-9|-|TRBJ1-2|-
TGTGCCAGCAGCTTCGTGTCAGGGCCTAGCAACTATGGCTACACCTTC
CASSFVSGPSNYGYTF
>TRBV28|-|TRBJ2-7|-
TGTGCCAGCAGTTTTCGCCTCATGATTACCTACGAGCAGTACTTC
CASSFRLMITYEQYF
>TRBV4-2|TRBD2|TRBJ2-7|-
TGTGCCAGCAGCCAGGGACTAGCGGGAGGTTCCTACGAGCAGTACTTC
CASSQGLAGGSYEQYF
>TRBV5-4|-|TRBJ2-5|-
TGTGCCAGCAGCTCAGTCGGGCGGGCCCCGGGGACCCAGTACTTC
CASSSVGRAPGTQYF
>TRBV10-3|-|TRBJ1-1|-
TGTGCCATCAACAAGATGAGAAACAGTGACACTGAAGCTTTCTTT
CAINKMRNSDTEAFF
>TRBV4-1|TRBD1|TRBJ2-7|-
TGCGCCAGCAGCCAAGATCCAAACGGGGACAGGGGCCACGAGCAGTACTTC
CASSQDPNGDRGHEQYF
>TRBV7-9|-|TRBJ2-5|-
TGTGCCAGCAGCCCCAGTCGGGTGCCCCAGTACTTC
CASSPSRVPQYF
>TRBV7-2|-|TRBJ2-7|once
TGTGCCAGCAGCTTAGCCTCCAGGTACTCCTACGAGCAGTACTTC
CASSLASRYSYEQYF
>TRBV11-1|-|TRBJ2-5|-
TGTGCCAGCACCCTCGGGGATAGCAAGCAAGAGACCCAGTACTTC
CASTLGDSKQETQYF
>TRBV6-5|TRBD1|TRBJ2-7|-
TGTGCCAGCAGTCCCGCGACAGGGGTCTACGAGCAGTACTTC
CASSPATGVYEQYF
>TRBV20-1|-|TRBJ2-3|-
TGCAGTGGTTTCAGGGATACGCAGTATTTT
CSGFRDTQYF
>TRBV2|-|TRBJ2-1|-
TGTGCCAGCAGGTTCCAGGGCTCCTACAATGAGCAGTTCTTC
CASRFQGSYNEQFF
>TRBV18|TRBD2|TRBJ2-7|-
TGTGCCAGCTCACCTTTCGGGACTAGCGGGAGGGGTGGCGAGCAGTACTTC
CASSPFGTSGRGGEQYF
>TRBV7-3|TRBD2|TRBJ2-7|-
TGTGCCAGCAGCCTGACTAGCGGGAGCTCCTACGAGCAGTACTTC
CASSLTSGSSYEQYF
>TRBV5-5|-|TRBJ1-1|-
TGTGCCAGCAGCCCCCAGGGCACTGAAGCTTTCTTT
CASSPQGTEAFF
>TRBV11-2|TRBD2|TRBJ2-1|-
TGTGCCAGCAGCTGGAGGGAGGGGACCTACAATGAGCAGTTCTTC
CASSWREGTYNEQFF
>TRBV28|TRBD2|TRBJ2-1|-
TGTGCCAGCAACCCTACCGGGACTAGCGGCAACAATGAGCAGTTCTTC
CASNPTGTSGNNEQFF
>TRBV29-1|-|TRBJ1-3|-
TGCAGCGTTGAAGTAGGACCTCCGGGAAACACCATATATTTT
CSVEVGPPGNTIYF
>TRBV19|TRBD2|TRBJ2-7|-
TGTGCCAGTAGTATAGTGCGGGAGAGCAACGAGCAGTACTTC
CASSIVRESNEQYF
>TRBV2|-|TRBJ2-5|-
TGTGCCAGCAGTGATTCAGGACAAGCTGTGGAGACCCAGTACTTC
CASSDSGQAVETQYF
>TRBV27|-|TRBJ2-1|-
TGTGCCAGCAGGGGGGCGGTGAATGAGCAGTTCTTC
CASRGAVNEQFF
>TRBV29-1|TRBD2|TRBJ2-1|-
TGCAGCGTCGTGTGGTTCCTAGCGGGAGGGCCTCTTCTCTACAATGAGCAGTTCTTC
CSVVWFLAGGPLLYNEQFF
>TRBV28|-|TRBJ2-1|-
TGTGCCAGCAGAGAGTACAATGAGCAGTTCTTC
CASREYNEQFF
>TRBV11-2|-|TRBJ2-4|-
TGTGCCAGCAGCTTTAAGGATGTGGGCATTCAGTACTTC
CASSFKDVGIQYF
>TRBV27|-|TRBJ2-2|-
TGTGCCAGCAGCCTGCTAAGGGGCGGGGAGCTGTTTTTT
CASSLLRGGELFF
>TRBV11-2|-|TRBJ1-4|-
TGTGCCAGCAGCTTAGAGGGGGCCGGCTTTGACGAAAAACTGTTTTTT
CASSLEGAGFDEKLFF
>TRBV4-1|TRBD2|TRBJ2-7|-
TGCGCCAGCAGCCAAGATCCCCGGACTAGCGGGAAAGTCCACGAGCAGTACTTC
CASSQDPRTSGKVHEQYF
>TRBV11-2|TRBD1|TRBJ2-7|-
TGTGCCAGCAGCTTAGGGTGGTGGACAGGGGTTCAAGAGGACGAGCAGTACTTC
CASSLGWWTGVQEDEQYF
>TRBV6-1|TRBD2|TRBJ2-1|-
TGTGCCAGCAGGACTAGCGGGTCCTACAATGAGCAGTTCTTC
CASRTSGSYNEQFF
>TRBV28|TRBD1|TRBJ2-7|-
TGTGCCAGCAGTATGGCCATCGGACAGGGGTACGAGCAGTACTTC
CASSMAIGQGYEQYF
>TRBV18|-|TRBJ2-7|-
TGTGCCAGCTCACCAGTAGGCAACGAGCAGTACTTC
CASSPVGNEQYF
>TRBV9|-|TRBJ2-2|-
TGTGCCAGCAGCGTAGGTATAGGCCAGGGTAACACCGGGGAGCTGTTTTTT
CASSVGIGQGNTGELFF
>TRBV27|TRBD2|TRBJ2-7|-
TGTGCCAGCAGTTTACGACTAGCGGGAGGGCCCCACAGCTCCTACGAGCAGTACTTC
CASSLRLAGGPHSSYEQYF
>TRBV9|-|TRBJ2-7|-
TGTGCCAGCAGCGTGGACAGCTCCTACGAGCAGTACTTC
CASSVDSSYEQYF
>TRBV27|TRBD1|TRBJ2-5|-
TGTGCCAGCAAACCACAAAGGGACAGGGGATTGGAGACCCAGTACTTC
CASKPQRDRGLETQYF
>TRBV5-1|TRBD1|TRBJ1-4|once
TGCGCCAGCAGCTTACGGACAGGCTATGCAACTAATGAAAAACTGTTTTTT
CASSLRTGYATNEKLFF
>TRBV27|TRBD2|TRBJ2-7|-
TGTGCCAGCAGTTTATCCCTAGCGGGAACTTACGAGCAGTACTTC
CASSLSLAGTYEQYF